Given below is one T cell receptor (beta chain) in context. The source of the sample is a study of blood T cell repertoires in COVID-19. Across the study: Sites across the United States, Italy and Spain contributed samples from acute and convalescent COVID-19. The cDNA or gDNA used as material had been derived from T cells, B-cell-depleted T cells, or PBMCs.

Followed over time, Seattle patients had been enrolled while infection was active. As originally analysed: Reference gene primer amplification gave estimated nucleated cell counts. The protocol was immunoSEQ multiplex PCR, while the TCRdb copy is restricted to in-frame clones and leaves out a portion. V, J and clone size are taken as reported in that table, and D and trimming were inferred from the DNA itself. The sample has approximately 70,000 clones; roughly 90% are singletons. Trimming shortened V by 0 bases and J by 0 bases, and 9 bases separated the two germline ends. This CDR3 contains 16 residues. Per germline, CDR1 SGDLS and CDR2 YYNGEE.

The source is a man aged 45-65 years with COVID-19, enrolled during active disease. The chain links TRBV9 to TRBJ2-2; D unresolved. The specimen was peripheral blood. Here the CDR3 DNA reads TGTGCCAGCAGCGTAGTTCCGGTTACGAACACCGGGGAGCTGTTTTTT. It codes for CASSVVPVTNTGELFF.